These 31 T cell receptor beta chains originate from one sample sequenced in a study of shared clonotypes between healthy human individuals. Repertoires were generated with immunoSEQ multiplex PCR, while TCRdb's copy carries only in-frame clones and drops some. Among 2 million or so clones listed, just under 95% were seen once. CD45RO negativity and positive selection for CCR7 defined naive CD8 cells, a population that excluded terminally differentiated effector memory CD45RA+ cells. Sequencing was done on a sample of naive CD8+ T cells sorted from blood. These receptors were taken from a man younger than 35 in good health.

This clone was seen once. The chain uses TRBV11-2 and TRBJ1-6, with unresolved D. With 5 bases removed from V and 7 bases from J, the gap between germline ends came to 3 bases. There are 11 residues in the CDR3. Germline V gene lookup returns CDR1 SGHAT and CDR2 FQNNGV. This CDR3 reads CASSPNSPLHF. The CDR3 nucleotides are TGTGCCAGCAGCCCGAATTCACCCCTCCACTTT.

This sequence joins TRBV7-9 and TRBJ1-1, with D uncertain. The CDR3 is made up of 15 amino acids. CDR1 SEHNR and CDR2 FQNEAQ come from the germline V gene (reference sequence). V was shortened by 0 bases and J by 1 base, with 9 bases between the two germline ends. The CDR3 nucleotides are TGTGCCAGCAGCTTAGCTGAGGCGCCGAACACTGAAGCTTTCTTT. This encodes CASSLAEAPNTEAFF.

Note on this clone: Other DNA sequences from this sample encode an identical CDR3 as well. The V gene is TRBV27, the J gene TRBJ1-1; D may be TRBD1 (5 bases). The germline CDR1 and CDR2 sequences are MNHEY and SMNVEV (reference sequence). Trimming stripped 3 bases from V and 0 bases from J, with 5 bases between. This CDR3 has 13 amino acids. The CDR3 DNA sequence: TGTGCCAGCAGTTTGGGACTGAACACTGAAGCTTTCTTT. The encoded protein is CASSLGLNTEAFF.

The gene calls are TRBV4-1 and TRBJ2-1; no clear D gene. The CDR3 extends over 13 amino acids. Per germline, CDR1 MGHRA and CDR2 YSYEKL. V dropped 5 bases and J dropped 1 base, with 6 bases sitting between them. CDR3 coding DNA: TGCGCCAGCAGCTTACGATCCTACAATGAGCAGTTCTTC. It yields the protein CASSLRSYNEQFF.

In this sample, this clone turned up once. V is TRBV5-6 and J is TRBJ2-7, with D possibly being TRBD2 (5 bases). CDR3 length: 14 residues. The ends were cut back, 2 bases at V and 3 bases at J, with 12 bases in the middle. Germline assignment: CDR1 SGHDT and CDR2 YYEEEE. The CDR3 coding sequence is TGTGCCAGCAGCTTCCGGGGAATGGGCTACGAGCAGTACTTC. It specifies CASSFRGMGYEQYF.

This clone has only a few counts. This sample includes further DNA sequences coding for the same CDR3. The rearrangement uses TRBV5-1 and TRBJ2-3; no definite D call. The CDR3 totals 12 residues. Trimming shortened V by 5 bases and J by 2 bases, and 6 bases separated the two germline ends. Germline CDR1 is SGHRS and CDR2 is YFSETQ. CDR3 amino acids: CASSLSTDTQYF. CDR3 DNA: TGCGCCAGCAGTCTCTCCACAGATACGCAGTATTTT.

The chain has TRBV27 and TRBJ2-1; 11 positions agree with TRBD2. Germline lookup yields CDR1 MNHEY and CDR2 SMNVEV (reference sequence). The CDR3 runs 15 residues. The V gene end was trimmed by 3 bases and the J gene end by 7 bases; junction bases not matched to a gene: 5. The CDR3 DNA reads as TGTGCCAGCAGTTTCTACGGGACTAGCGGTAATGAGCAGTTCTTC. It is translated as CASSFYGTSGNEQFF.

This clone was observed a single time. Additional DNA sequences in this sample encode the identical CDR3. The V gene is TRBV7-3, the J gene TRBJ2-3; no clear D gene. The CDR3 is made up of 13 amino acids. The germline gives CDR1 SGHTA, CDR2 FQGTGA. V lost 6 bases, J lost 2 bases, and 9 bases lay in between. The CDR3 loop is CASSLLPTDTQYF. In nucleotides, the CDR3 is TGTGCCAGCAGTCTACTGCCCACAGATACGCAGTATTTT.

The J gene is TRBJ1-1, the V gene TRBV27; 7 bases are shared with TRBD1. With 8 bases clipped from V and 1 base from J, the junction kept 7 bases outside the gene matches. This CDR3 has 14 residues. Germline V lookup: CDR1 MNHEY, CDR2 SMNVEV (reference sequence). The CDR3 coding sequence is TGTGCCAGCGATGCGACAGGGTCGAACACTGAAGCTTTCTTT. Encoded protein: CASDATGSNTEAFF.

The chain combines TRBV7-3 with TRBJ2-2, with TRBD2 identical over 10 bases. V gave up 8 bases and J gave up 5 bases; unmatched junction bases: 5. CDR1 is SGHTA, CDR2 FQGTGA, per germline. This CDR3 spans 14 amino acids. CDR3 loop: CASALAGETGELFF. The CDR3, as DNA: TGTGCCAGCGCTCTAGCGGGGGAAACCGGGGAGCTGTTTTTT.

The chain carries TRBV7-2 and TRBJ1-5, with D unresolved. Trimming stripped 5 bases from V and 7 bases from J, with 9 bases between. The CDR3 consists of 12 residues. The germline V gene has CDR1 SGHTA and CDR2 FQGNSA. CDR3 DNA: TGTGCCAGCAGCGAGTTAGAGCAGCCCCAGCATTTT. Translation gives CASSELEQPQHF.

The chain employs TRBV7-9 and TRBJ2-1; TRBD2 might be the D (7 bases). The V gene lost 7 bases and the J gene lost 6 bases, with 16 bases spanning the gap. This CDR3 has 14 amino acids. Germline CDR1 and CDR2: SEHNR and FQNEAQ (reference sequence). The CDR3 here is CASKFEGGPNEQFF. Here the CDR3 DNA reads TGTGCCAGCAAATTTGAGGGGGGGCCCAATGAGCAGTTCTTC.

This chain connects TRBV2 to TRBJ2-7, with D unresolved. Per the germline V gene, CDR1 is SNHLY and CDR2 is FYNNEI. CDR3 length: 15 amino acids. Trimming took 8 bases from V and 0 from J, leaving 17 bases between them. In DNA form, the CDR3 reads TGTGCCAGCCTCCAGTCCGGTCTGACCTCCTACGAGCAGTACTTC. It yields the protein CASLQSGLTSYEQYF.

This chain uses TRBV6-1 with TRBJ2-7, with 7 nucleotides matching TRBD1. This CDR3 is 16 amino acids long. Germline loops: CDR1 MNHNS, CDR2 SASEGT. V shed 4 bases, J shed 2 bases, and the junction held 11 bases outside the gene matches. The CDR3 DNA reads TGTGCCAGCAGTGCTCCTTCCAGGGGGTTTACCTACGAGCAGTACTTC. This codes for CASSAPSRGFTYEQYF.

This sequence joins TRBV10-3 and TRBJ2-3; 12 bases align to TRBD2. The V gene's germline CDR1 is ENHRY and CDR2 SYGVKD. The ends lost 4 bases at V and 2 bases at J; junction bases unmatched: 10. The CDR3 totals 18 residues. The CDR3 sequence is CAISGELTSGGPTDTQYF. DNA of the CDR3: TGTGCCATCAGTGGAGAGTTGACTAGCGGGGGACCCACAGATACGCAGTATTTT.

This chain connects TRBV29-1 to TRBJ1-2; D is perhaps TRBD1 (5 bases). CDR1 and CDR2 (germline): SQVTM, ANQGSEA. The CDR3 extends over 18 amino acids. The ends were cut back, 0 bases at V and 3 bases at J, with 23 bases in the middle. DNA for the CDR3: TGCAGCGTTGAAGAAAATTCGATACCAGGGATATGGGACTATGGCTACACCTTC. This gives the protein CSVEENSIPGIWDYGYTF.

The chain links TRBV14 to TRBJ2-7; D is undetermined. This CDR3 region has 12 residues. V was clipped by 0 bases and J by 6 bases, with 6 bases between them. Germline CDR1 and CDR2: SGHDN and FVKESK. The DNA for the CDR3 is TGTGCCAGCAGCCAAGACTTGGTCGAGCAGTACTTC. Translation: CASSQDLVEQYF. The whole variable domain, remainder taken from reference TRBV14 and TRBJ2-7, is EAGVTQFPSHSVIEKGQTVTLRCDPISGHDNLYWYRRVMGKEIKFLLHFVKESKQDESGMPNNRFLAERTGGTYSTLKVQPAELEDSGVYFCASSQDLVEQYFGPGTRLTVT.

The chain carries TRBV11-2 and TRBJ2-1, with D unclear. This CDR3 is built from 14 residues. The ends were cut back, 6 bases at V and 4 bases at J, with 13 bases in the middle. Looked up from germline, CDR1 is SGHAT and CDR2 is FQNNGV. DNA of the CDR3: TGTGCCAGCAGGCCCGGAGAGCCTTACAATGAGCAGTTCTTC. Translated, it gives CASRPGEPYNEQFF. The variable domain in full, completed from reference TRBV11-2 and TRBJ2-1, reads EAGVAQSPRYKIIEKRQSVAFWCNPISGHATLYWYQQILGQGPKLLIQFQNNGVVDDSQLPKDRFSAERLKGVDSTLKIQPAKLEDSAVYLCASRPGEPYNEQFFGPGTRLTVL.

J is TRBJ2-2 and V is TRBV7-9; 7 positions agree with TRBD1. Trimming at V came to 5 bases and at J to 0 bases, leaving 6 bases not matched to a gene. CDR1 SEHNR and CDR2 FQNEAQ come from the germline V gene (reference sequence). The CDR3 totals 16 residues. This CDR3 is CASSPNRGPNTGELFF. CDR3 nucleotides: TGTGCCAGCAGCCCAAACAGGGGCCCGAACACCGGGGAGCTGTTTTTT. Combining the CDR3 with reference TRBV7-9 and TRBJ2-2 gives the whole variable domain DTGVSQNPRHKITKRGQNVTFRCDPISEHNRLYWYRQTLGQGPEFLTYFQNEAQLEKSRLLSDRFSAERPKGSFSTLEIQRTEQGDSAMYLCASSPNRGPNTGELFFGEGSRLTVL.

The chain links TRBV5-1 to TRBJ2-3; tentatively, D is TRBD2 (5 bases). The V end lost 0 bases, the J end lost 0 bases, and 11 bases lay between the germline ends. The germline V gene encodes CDR1 SGHRS and CDR2 YFSETQ. The CDR3 spans 16 residues. In DNA, the CDR3 is TGCGCCAGCAGCTTGGCGGGAACTCCTAGCACAGATACGCAGTATTTT. Translation: CASSLAGTPSTDTQYF.

The CDR3 sequence: CASSLARAGFEETQYF. In DNA form, the CDR3 reads TGTGCCAGCAGCTTAGCCCGAGCGGGATTTGAAGAGACCCAGTACTTC. The chain employs TRBV7-9 and TRBJ2-5; 7 nucleotides match TRBD2. CDR1 SEHNR and CDR2 FQNEAQ come from the germline V gene (reference sequence). The junction had 7 bases not matched to a gene; V was cut back by 0 bases and J by 3 bases. CDR3 length: 16 amino acids.

V is TRBV13 and J is TRBJ1-2; 8 bases line up with TRBD1. Trimming removed 5 bases from V and 7 bases from J; junction bases left unmatched: 12. The CDR3 extends over 15 amino acids. CDR1 and CDR2 (germline): PRHDT, FYEKMQ (reference sequence). This chain's CDR3 is CASSDRGQGIPGYTF. CDR3 coding DNA: TGTGCCAGCAGCGACAGGGGCCAGGGTATTCCTGGCTACACCTTC.

V gene TRBV9 combines with J gene TRBJ2-7, with a possible D match to TRBD2 (5 bases). The V end was cut by 4 bases, the J end by 2 bases, with 10 bases between. This CDR3 region has 13 residues. Germline V gene lookup returns CDR1 SGDLS and CDR2 YYNGEE. CDR3 loop: CASSPDGAYEQYF. The CDR3 nucleotides are TGTGCCAGCAGCCCGGACGGGGCCTACGAGCAGTACTTC.

The CDR3 reads CASSLQTDRGNQPQHF. The CDR3 bases are TGTGCCAGTAGTCTCCAGACGGACAGGGGGAATCAGCCCCAGCATTTT. The genes are TRBV19 and TRBJ1-5; 10 bases map to TRBD1. This CDR3 has 16 residues. Germline V gives CDR1 LNHDA, CDR2 SQIVND (reference sequence). After removal of 5 bases from V and 4 bases from J, the junction contained 8 bases not matched to a gene.

The chain joins TRBV7-9 to TRBJ2-1; D gene uncertain. Germline-derived CDR1 and CDR2 are SEHNR and FQNEAQ (reference sequence). The CDR3 runs 12 residues. Trimming took off 5 bases at V and 9 bases at J, with 11 bases between the two ends. This CDR3 is CASSSPRVEQFF. CDR3 sequence (DNA): TGTGCCAGCAGCAGTCCCAGAGTTGAGCAGTTCTTC.

The rearrangement joins TRBV2 to TRBJ1-1; 10 bases agree with TRBD1. Trimming took 3 bases from V and 3 from J; bases not matched to a gene: 13. Germline V CDR1 and CDR2: SNHLY, FYNNEI. This CDR3 is 18 amino acids long. The CDR3 protein is CASSDGGTGESMDTEAFF. The CDR3 region has the DNA TGTGCCAGCAGTGATGGGGGGACAGGGGAAAGTATGGACACTGAAGCTTTCTTT.

The chain has TRBV7-9 and TRBJ2-7; 11 bases map to TRBD1. CDR1 SEHNR and CDR2 FQNEAQ come from the germline V gene (reference sequence). V dropped 0 bases and J dropped 3; count of bases not matched to a gene: 7. The CDR3 is 17 amino acids. CDR3 loop: CASSLAGGTGGDYEQYF. The CDR3 nucleotides read TGTGCCAGCAGCTTAGCCGGAGGGACAGGGGGGGACTACGAGCAGTACTTC.

The J gene is TRBJ2-7, the V gene TRBV6-6; TRBD1 or TRBD2 may be the D gene (5 bases each). The CDR3 runs 13 residues. Per the germline V gene, CDR1 is MNHNY and CDR2 is SVGAGI (reference sequence). Trimming took off 2 bases at V and 7 bases at J, with 12 bases between the two ends. The CDR3 region is CASSYTSGSEQYF. The DNA of the CDR3 is TGTGCCAGCAGTTACACGTCAGGGAGTGAGCAGTACTTC.

The chain links TRBV6-6 to TRBJ2-2, with unresolved D. CDR3 length: 14 amino acids. V lost 6 bases and J 5 bases, leaving 13 bases between the germline ends. CDR1 and CDR2 from the germline V gene are MNHNY and SVGAGI (reference sequence). The CDR3 protein is CASSYLALTGELFF. The CDR3 nucleotides are TGTGCCAGCAGCTATCTCGCGCTGACCGGGGAGCTGTTTTTT.

J is TRBJ1-5 and V is TRBV2; D may be TRBD1 (6 bases). This CDR3 is built from 15 residues. V lost 6 bases to trimming and J lost 0 bases, with 12 bases between them. From germline, CDR1 is SNHLY and CDR2 FYNNEI. The CDR3 DNA reads TGTGCCAGCAGGGACCCAGGGGATAGCAATCAGCCCCAGCATTTT. Translation gives CASRDPGDSNQPQHF.

This chain links TRBV10-1 with TRBJ1-3; a possible D gene is TRBD1 (6 bases). This CDR3 is built from 17 residues. The germline V gene encodes CDR1 WNHNN and CDR2 SYGVQD (reference sequence). V shed 0 bases and J shed 0 bases, with 12 bases lying between them. The CDR3 nucleotides read TGCGCCAGCAGTGAGTCTGGGACACCCGTCTCTGGAAACACCATATATTTT. It encodes CASSESGTPVSGNTIYF.